Below are 25 T cell receptor beta chains sequenced from a single sample in a study of blood T cell repertoires in COVID-19 (dated by TCRdb to 2020 to 2021). Library prep was done by the immunoSEQ multiplex PCR assay. TCRdb's version of the immuneACCESS table is confined to in-frame rearrangements and falls short of the full clone set. An unresolved V gene accounts for under half of the shortfall where checked; the remainder is of unknown origin. The sample has more than 250,000 clones on record, less than 85% of them singletons. Jointly, the top ten make up over 4.5% of the sample. The sequenced sample was peripheral blood. All receptors derive from a man in his sixties who had recovered from COVID-19.

The rearrangement joins TRBV27 to TRBJ2-1; 8 nucleotides agree with TRBD2. The length of the CDR3 is 16 residues. Germline-derived CDR1 and CDR2 are MNHEY and SMNVEV (reference sequence). With 7 bases clipped from V and 2 bases from J, the junction kept 10 bases outside the gene matches. The CDR3: CASTIGTSGAYNEQFF. The CDR3 DNA sequence: TGTGCCAGCACCATCGGCACTAGCGGAGCCTACAATGAGCAGTTCTTC.

The CDR3 here is CASSLILEAFF. The CDR3 coding sequence is TGTGCCAGCAGCTTAATACTTGAAGCTTTCTTT. The V gene is TRBV7-9, the J gene TRBJ1-1, with D unresolved. Trimming pared 2 bases from V and 7 bases from J, leaving 5 bases between. The CDR3 is 11 amino acids. Germline V gives CDR1 SEHNR, CDR2 FQNEAQ (reference sequence).

V gene TRBV18 combines with J gene TRBJ1-2; possible D gene TRBD1, 6 bases. V dropped 4 bases and J dropped 4 bases, with 16 bases sitting between them. The CDR3 has 15 residues. Germline CDR1 KGHSH, CDR2 LQKENI. CDR3 bases: TGTGCCAGCTCACGACAGGAGATTATAGGCTATGGCTACACCTTC. Translating it yields CASSRQEIIGYGYTF. Full variable domain (remainder filled in from reference TRBV18 and TRBJ1-2): NAGVMQNPRHLVRRRGQEARLRCSPMKGHSHVYWYRQLPEEGLKFMVYLQKENIIDESGMPKERFSAEFPKEGPSILRIQQVVRGDSAAYFCASSRQEIIGYGYTFGSGTRLTVV.

The chain employs TRBV5-4 and TRBJ2-5, with 8 nucleotides matching TRBD1. The CDR3 loop spans 14 amino acids. Losses at the gene ends were 4 bases for V and 4 bases for J; bases not matched to a gene: 6. Germline V gives CDR1 SGHNT, CDR2 YYREEE (reference sequence). The CDR3 region is CASSQGQAIETQYF. DNA for the CDR3: TGTGCCAGCAGCCAGGGACAGGCCATAGAGACCCAGTACTTC.

This sequence joins TRBV6-5 and TRBJ1-1; D might be TRBD1 (5 bases). The ends were cut back, 5 bases at V and 1 base at J, with 11 bases in the middle. The V gene's germline CDR1 is MNHEY and CDR2 SVGAGI. The CDR3 runs 14 residues. CDR3 in DNA: TGTGCCAGCAGTCCATCCGACAGGAACACTGAAGCTTTCTTT. Translating gives CASSPSDRNTEAFF.

This chain connects TRBV4-1 to TRBJ2-6; a possible D gene is TRBD1 (5 bases). The CDR3 has 15 amino acids. In germline, CDR1 is MGHRA, CDR2 YSYEKL. Trimming removed 1 base at V and 7 bases at J, with 11 bases between. In DNA form, the CDR3 reads TGCGCCAGCAGCCAAGGATTGCAGGGCGCCAACGTCCTGACTTTC. Translating it yields CASSQGLQGANVLTF.

This chain connects TRBV6-1 to TRBJ1-2, with a weak D call TRBD1 (6 bases). This CDR3 region has 14 residues. V was shortened by 3 bases and J by 4 bases, with 12 bases between the two germline ends. Germline V gives CDR1 MNHNS, CDR2 SASEGT. This CDR3 is CASSEDRTSYGYTF. Written as DNA, the CDR3 is TGTGCCAGCAGTGAGGACAGAACCTCCTATGGCTACACCTTC.

The rearrangement joins TRBV11-2 to TRBJ1-2, with unresolved D. Looked up from germline, CDR1 is SGHAT and CDR2 is FQNNGV. The CDR3 contains 14 residues. Trimming pared 6 bases from V and 4 bases from J, leaving 15 bases between. Here the CDR3 DNA reads TGTGCCAGCAGACTAGCCGGGGTATCCTATGGCTACACCTTC. Encoded protein: CASRLAGVSYGYTF. The variable domain in full, completed from reference TRBV11-2 and TRBJ1-2, reads EAGVAQSPRYKIIEKRQSVAFWCNPISGHATLYWYQQILGQGPKLLIQFQNNGVVDDSQLPKDRFSAERLKGVDSTLKIQPAKLEDSAVYLCASRLAGVSYGYTFGSGTRLTVV.

The chain couples TRBV10-3 to TRBJ2-3; the D gene is possibly TRBD1 (5 bases). The CDR3 is 15 amino acids. Trimming took 8 bases from V and 4 from J, leaving 19 bases between them. Looked up from germline, CDR1 is ENHRY and CDR2 is SYGVKD. Written as DNA, the CDR3 is TGTGCCATCGGACAAAAAACCCTCGTGTCAGATACGCAGTATTTT. Translated: CAIGQKTLVSDTQYF.

The CDR3 spells CASSPARSNFGYTF. The CDR3 DNA is TGTGCCAGCAGCCCCGCCCGAAGTAACTTCGGCTACACCTTC. The chain recombines TRBV7-8 with TRBJ1-2; D gene unclear. The CDR3 consists of 14 residues. From germline, CDR1 is SGHVS and CDR2 FQNEAQ. The V end lost 5 bases, the J end lost 8 bases, and 18 bases lay between the germline ends. The full variable domain, with the rest looked up from reference TRBV7-8 and TRBJ1-2, is GAGVSQSPRYKVAKRGQDVALRCDPISGHVSLFWYQQALGQGPEFLTYFQNEAQLDKSGLPSDRFFAERPEGSVSTLKIQRTQQEDSAVYLCASSPARSNFGYTFGSGTRLTVV.

This chain joins TRBV5-1 and TRBJ1-2; 11 positions match TRBD1. The germline CDR1 and CDR2 sequences are SGHRS and YFSETQ. The J segment lost 4 bases and the V segment lost 4 bases, leaving 3 bases of the junction unmatched. The CDR3 covers 14 residues. CDR3 sequence reads: CASSPGTGGYGYTF. The CDR3 DNA follows: TGCGCCAGCAGCCCGGGGACAGGGGGCTATGGCTACACCTTC. Looking up the rest from reference TRBV5-1 and TRBJ1-2 gives the full variable domain: KAGVTQTPRYLIKTRGQQVTLSCSPISGHRSVSWYQQTPGQGLQFLFEYFSETQRNKGNFPGRFSGRQFSNSRSEMNVSTLELGDSALYLCASSPGTGGYGYTFGSGTRLTVV.

The rearrangement uses TRBV30 and TRBJ2-6, with TRBD2 as a possible D gene (5 bases). Per germline, CDR1 GTSNPN and CDR2 SVGIG (reference sequence). The CDR3 is 14 residues long. V gave up 2 bases and J gave up 0 bases, with 5 bases separating them. The CDR3 sequence: CAWSSGSGANVLTF. In nucleotides, the CDR3 is TGTGCCTGGAGTAGCGGCTCTGGGGCCAACGTCCTGACTTTC.

The chain carries TRBV2 and TRBJ1-5; 8 bases match TRBD1. The J segment lost 6 bases and the V segment lost 7 bases, leaving 8 bases of the junction unmatched. Per germline, CDR1 SNHLY and CDR2 FYNNEI. This CDR3 has 14 amino acids. The CDR3 DNA reads as TGTGCCAGCAAGGAGACAGGGGCTCCTCAGCCCCAGCATTTT. Encoded protein: CASKETGAPQPQHF.

This chain uses TRBV4-1 with TRBJ1-1, with TRBD1 matching 8 bases. The germline gives CDR1 MGHRA, CDR2 YSYEKL. There are 17 residues in the CDR3. V lost 0 bases to trimming and J lost 2 bases; unmatched junction nucleotides: 8. CDR3 bases: TGCGCCAGCAGCCAAGATCGATGGACAGGGAGTAACACTGAAGCTTTCTTT. Translated: CASSQDRWTGSNTEAFF.

The CDR3 region has the DNA TGCGCCAGCAGCGATGGGACTAGCGGGGCGCAGACCCAGTACTTC. It codes for CASSDGTSGAQTQYF. V and J are TRBV5-1 and TRBJ2-5; 13 bases match TRBD2. CDR1 is SGHRS, CDR2 YFSETQ, per germline. V dropped 4 bases and J dropped 6; count of bases not matched to a gene: 6. The CDR3 runs to 15 residues.

This chain joins TRBV5-1 and TRBJ1-4; D remains unclear. The CDR3 contains 11 residues. V shed 8 bases and J shed 4 bases, with 6 bases lying between them. Per the germline V gene, CDR1 is SGHRS and CDR2 is YFSETQ. The CDR3 reads CASRLNEKLFF. The DNA for the CDR3 is TGCGCCAGTCGACTTAATGAAAAACTGTTTTTT. The variable domain in full, with the rest retrieved from reference TRBV5-1 and TRBJ1-4, is KAGVTQTPRYLIKTRGQQVTLSCSPISGHRSVSWYQQTPGQGLQFLFEYFSETQRNKGNFPGRFSGRQFSNSRSEMNVSTLELGDSALYLCASRLNEKLFFGSGTQLSVL.

V usage is TRBV7-9 and J usage is TRBJ2-6; D possibly corresponds to TRBD1 (6 bases). The CDR3 has 16 amino acids. CDR1 is SEHNR, CDR2 FQNEAQ, per germline (reference sequence). V was trimmed by 6 bases and J by 4 bases, leaving 16 bases between them. CDR3 in amino acids: CASSPIQGKGANVLTF. CDR3 nucleotides: TGTGCCAGCAGTCCAATACAGGGAAAAGGGGCCAACGTCCTGACTTTC.

The chain uses TRBV5-5 and TRBJ2-7, with 11 positions matching TRBD2. The germline gives CDR1 SGHKS, CDR2 YYEKEE (reference sequence). The CDR3 sequence is 15 residues long. V dropped 3 bases and J dropped 1; count of bases not matched to a gene: 3. CDR3 coding DNA: TGTGCCAGCAGCTATAGCGGGAGGGTTTCCTACGAGCAGTACTTC. It encodes CASSYSGRVSYEQYF.

For this clone: This CDR3 is also generated by other DNA sequences in the sample. The chain recombines TRBV2 with TRBJ1-1; D uncertain. From germline, CDR1 is SNHLY and CDR2 FYNNEI. The V and J ends lost 4 bases and 1 base respectively, with 7 bases between them. This CDR3 is built from 13 residues. CDR3 protein: CASSGGRNTEAFF. As DNA, the CDR3 is TGTGCCAGCAGTGGAGGTAGGAACACTGAAGCTTTCTTT.

The chain couples TRBV14 to TRBJ2-2; D might be TRBD2 (5 bases). The length of the CDR3 is 16 residues. Trimming took off 1 base at V and 2 bases at J, with 11 bases between the two ends. Germline CDR1 SGHDN, CDR2 FVKESK. CDR3 coding DNA: TGTGCCAGCAGCCAAGGGTCAGCGGTCAACACCGGGGAGCTGTTTTTT. It specifies CASSQGSAVNTGELFF.

This clone showed up just a few times. The rearrangement joins TRBV9 to TRBJ2-7, with 8 positions matching TRBD2. The trim removed 0 bases at V and 0 bases at J, leaving 5 bases unmatched. Germline V gene lookup returns CDR1 SGDLS and CDR2 YYNGEE. There are 16 residues in the CDR3. The CDR3 DNA follows: TGTGCCAGCAGCGTAGGAGGCGGGAGGAGCTCCTACGAGCAGTACTTC. Protein: CASSVGGGRSSYEQYF.

V gene TRBV19 combines with J gene TRBJ2-4, with a weak D call TRBD1 (5 bases). This CDR3 contains 13 residues. The V gene's germline CDR1 is LNHDA and CDR2 SQIVND (reference sequence). Trimming left V 5 bases short and J 5 bases short, with 10 bases between. CDR3 sequence reads: CASSEDRQNIQYF. The CDR3 region has the DNA TGTGCCAGTAGTGAAGACAGACAAAACATTCAGTACTTC.

This clone was counted at least ten times. This chain joins TRBV30 and TRBJ1-4, with D perhaps matching TRBD1 (5 bases). The V end lost 1 base, the J end lost 5 bases, and 5 bases lay between the germline ends. The germline gives CDR1 GTSNPN, CDR2 SVGIG (reference sequence). This CDR3 region has 12 residues. CDR3 in amino acids: CAWSAGNEKLFF. DNA of the CDR3: TGTGCCTGGAGTGCAGGGAATGAAAAACTGTTTTTT.

The DNA for the CDR3 is TGTGCCATCTCTCCGGACTTTAGAGTCAATGAGCAGTTCTTC. Residues: CAISPDFRVNEQFF. This chain links TRBV19 with TRBJ2-1; possibly TRBD2 for D (5 bases). This CDR3 has 14 amino acids. Germline CDR1 and CDR2: LNHDA and SQIVND (reference sequence). V was cut by 10 bases and J by 6 bases, with 19 bases left in between. The full variable domain, with the rest looked up from reference TRBV19 and TRBJ2-1, is DGGITQSPKYLFRKEGQNVTLSCEQNLNHDAMYWYRQDPGQGLRLIYYSQIVNDFQKGDIAEGYSVSREKKESFPLTVTSAQKNPTAFYLCAISPDFRVNEQFFGPGTRLTVL.

This sequence joins TRBV5-5 and TRBJ2-5, with D hard to call. Germline V CDR1 and CDR2: SGHKS, YYEKEE (reference sequence). The CDR3 sequence is 13 residues long. Trimming left V 4 bases short and J 4 bases short, with 11 bases between. CDR3 sequence reads: CASSRTSGETQYF. CDR3 nucleotides: TGTGCCAGCAGCCGCACGTCGGGAGAGACCCAGTACTTC.